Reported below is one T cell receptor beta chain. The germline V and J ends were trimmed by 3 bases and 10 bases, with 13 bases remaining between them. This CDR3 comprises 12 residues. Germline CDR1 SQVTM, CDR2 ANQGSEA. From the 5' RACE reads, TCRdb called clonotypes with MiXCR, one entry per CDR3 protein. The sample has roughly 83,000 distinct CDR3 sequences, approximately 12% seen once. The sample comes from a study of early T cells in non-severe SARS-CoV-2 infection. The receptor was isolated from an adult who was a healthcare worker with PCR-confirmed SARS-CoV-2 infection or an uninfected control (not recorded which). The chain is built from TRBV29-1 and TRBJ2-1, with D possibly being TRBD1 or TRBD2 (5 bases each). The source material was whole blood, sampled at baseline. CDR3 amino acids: CSVEGPGGEQFF. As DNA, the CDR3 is TGCAGCGTTGAGGGACCGGGTGGGGAGCAGTTCTTC.